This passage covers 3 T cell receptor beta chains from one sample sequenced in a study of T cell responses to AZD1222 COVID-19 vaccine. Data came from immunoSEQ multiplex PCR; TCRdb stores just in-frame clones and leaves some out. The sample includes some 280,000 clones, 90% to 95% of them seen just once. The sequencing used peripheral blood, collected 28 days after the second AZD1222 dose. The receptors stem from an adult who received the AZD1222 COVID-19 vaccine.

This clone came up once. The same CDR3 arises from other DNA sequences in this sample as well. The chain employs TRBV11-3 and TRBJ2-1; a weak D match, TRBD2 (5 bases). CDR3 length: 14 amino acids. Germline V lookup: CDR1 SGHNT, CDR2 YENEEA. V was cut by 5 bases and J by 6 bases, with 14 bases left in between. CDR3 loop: CASSPRAGGNEQFF. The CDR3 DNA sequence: TGTGCCAGCAGCCCCCGGGCAGGAGGCAATGAGCAGTTCTTC.

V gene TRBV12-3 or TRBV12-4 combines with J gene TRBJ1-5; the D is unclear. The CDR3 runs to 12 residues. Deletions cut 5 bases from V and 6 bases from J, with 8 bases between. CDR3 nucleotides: TGTGCCAGCAGTCATTCAAGTCAGCCCCAGCATTTT. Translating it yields CASSHSSQPQHF.

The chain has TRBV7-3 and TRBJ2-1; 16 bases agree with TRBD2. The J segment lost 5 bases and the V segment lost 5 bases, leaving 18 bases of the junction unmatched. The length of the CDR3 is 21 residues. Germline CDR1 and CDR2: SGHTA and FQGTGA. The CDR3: CASSPLPGTSGGALKNNEQFF. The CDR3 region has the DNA TGTGCCAGCAGCCCACTACCCGGGACTAGCGGGGGGGCCCTCAAAAACAATGAGCAGTTCTTC. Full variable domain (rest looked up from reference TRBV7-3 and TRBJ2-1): GAGVSQTPSNKVTEKGKYVELRCDPISGHTALYWYRQSLGQGPEFLIYFQGTGAADDSGLPNDRFFAVRPEGSVSTLKIQRTERGDSAVYLCASSPLPGTSGGALKNNEQFFGPGTRLTVL.